This is a list of T cell receptor beta chains from one sample in a study of blood T cells in healthy people across ages. TCRdb redid the calling of the 5' RACE reads with MiXCR, one entry per CDR3 protein. The sample includes roughly 2 million distinct CDR3 sequences, around half of them seen just once. Input material: blood. The receptors were gathered from a woman between 40 and 50 years old in good health. Each CDR3 is given with its conserved first and last residue. D genes are given only for firm matches. Rows may omit the clone size; those that give it use once, few, many or a size class.

J	V	D	size	CDR3	DNA
TRBJ2-5	TRBV29-1	TRBD1	-	CSGGQQETQYF	TGCAGCGGGGGACAGCAAGAGACCCAGTACTTC
TRBJ1-6	TRBV7-2	TRBD1	-	CASSPGTEDSPLHF	TGTGCCAGCAGCCCCGGGACAGAGGATTCACCCCTCCACTTT
TRBJ2-1	TRBV12-3/TRBV12-4	TRBD2	-	CASSLGRLAGYNEQFF	TGTGCCAGCAGTTTAGGGAGGCTAGCGGGGTACAATGAGCAGTTCTTC
TRBJ2-1	TRBV14	-	few	CASSPFGEGLGNEQFF	TGTGCCAGCAGCCCGTTCGGCGAGGGGCTAGGGAATGAGCAGTTCTTC
TRBJ1-2	TRBV11-2	TRBD1	-	CASNRDRGSGGYTF	TGTGCCAGCAACCGGGACAGGGGGTCGGGAGGCTACACCTTC
TRBJ1-4	TRBV4-3	-	-	CASSLRVVGGEKLFF	TGCGCCAGCAGCCTGCGAGTGGTAGGAGGTGAAAAACTGTTTTTT
TRBJ2-3	TRBV28	-	once	CASSATYPDTQYF	TGTGCCAGCAGTGCCACTTACCCAGATACGCAGTATTTT
TRBJ2-1	TRBV28	TRBD2	-	CASSFNGLAGEVVNEQFF	TGTGCCAGCAGTTTCAACGGACTAGCGGGGGAAGTTGTCAATGAGCAGTTCTTC
TRBJ2-7	TRBV7-2	TRBD2	-	CASRRTSGGARDNEQYF	TGTGCCAGCAGACGGACTAGCGGGGGGGCCAGGGACAATGAGCAGTACTTC
TRBJ1-2	TRBV28	-	-	CASSPSGYAYTF	TGTGCCAGCAGTCCCTCGGGCTATGCCTACACCTTC
TRBJ2-1	TRBV4-3	-	-	CASSQALRGPDNEQFF	TGCGCCAGCAGCCAAGCTTTGCGGGGGCCCGACAATGAGCAGTTCTTC
TRBJ2-7	TRBV5-1	-	-	CASTISGRYSYEQYF	TGCGCCAGCACTATTTCGGGACGGTATTCCTACGAGCAGTACTTC
TRBJ1-5	TRBV4-3	-	few	CASSQENRDQPQHF	TGCGCCAGCAGCCAGGAGAACAGGGATCAGCCCCAGCATTTT
TRBJ1-5	TRBV20-1	-	-	CSARAIFSNQPQHF	TGCAGTGCTAGAGCAATTTTTAGCAATCAGCCCCAGCATTTT
TRBJ2-5	TRBV20-1	TRBD2	-	CSARDPRLALETQYF	TGCAGTGCTAGAGATCCACGACTAGCTTTGGAGACCCAGTACTTC
TRBJ2-1	TRBV6-1	-	few	CASPERDGRPVNEQFF	TGTGCCAGCCCGGAAAGGGACGGTAGACCAGTCAATGAGCAGTTCTTC
TRBJ2-3	TRBV24-1	TRBD2	-	CATSDPSGGATDTQYF	TGTGCCACCAGTGACCCTTCCGGGGGGGCAACAGATACGCAGTATTTT
TRBJ1-2	TRBV3-1	TRBD1	-	CASSWTGTPDGYTF	TGTGCCAGCAGCTGGACAGGGACCCCAGATGGCTACACCTTC
TRBJ1-2	TRBV20-1	TRBD1	once	CSARNPGGARYGYTF	TGCAGTGCGCGAAACCCAGGGGGCGCGAGGTATGGCTACACCTTC
TRBJ2-1	TRBV4-1	-	few	CASSQGAGMDEQFF	TGCGCCAGCAGCCAAGGTGCGGGGATGGATGAGCAGTTCTTC
TRBJ2-1	TRBV7-6	TRBD1	-	CASSSSIWDRGSGHNEQFF	TGTGCCAGCAGCTCCTCCATTTGGGACAGGGGTTCTGGCCACAATGAGCAGTTCTTC
TRBJ1-2	TRBV7-2	-	-	CASSLDGGIIDGYTF	TGTGCCAGCAGCTTAGACGGGGGAATTATTGATGGCTACACCTTC
TRBJ1-1	TRBV7-9	-	-	CASSLAGGPSPDTEAFF	TGTGCCAGCAGCTTAGCTGGGGGCCCTTCCCCAGACACTGAAGCTTTCTTT
TRBJ2-7	TRBV5-1	-	few	CASSLDGRVTYEQYF	TGCGCCAGCAGCTTGGACGGCAGAGTAACCTACGAGCAGTACTTC
TRBJ2-1	TRBV9	-	-	CASSVLSRNEQFF	TGTGCCAGCAGCGTACTTTCACGAAACGAGCAGTTCTTC
TRBJ2-1	TRBV5-1	TRBD1	-	CASSLAVTGGRNEQFF	TGCGCCAGCAGCTTGGCCGTCACAGGGGGTAGGAATGAGCAGTTCTTC
TRBJ1-4	TRBV4-3	-	-	CASSQYHEKLFF	TGCGCCAGCAGCCAATATCATGAAAAACTGTTTTTT
TRBJ2-5	TRBV3-1	-	few	CASSQDGGAYQETQYF	TGTGCCAGCAGCCAAGATGGCGGGGCCTATCAAGAGACCCAGTACTTC
TRBJ2-5	TRBV29-1	-	-	CSVRDSRGGETQYF	TGCAGCGTCCGGGACAGCCGGGGGGGTGAGACCCAGTACTTC
TRBJ2-1	TRBV6-2/TRBV6-3	-	few	CASSNDRRANNEQFF	TGTGCCAGCAGTAACGACAGGAGGGCAAACAATGAGCAGTTCTTC
TRBJ2-5	TRBV10-2	-	-	CASSDLDREETQYF	TGCGCCAGCAGTGACCTCGACAGAGAAGAGACCCAGTACTTC
TRBJ2-5	TRBV11-2	-	-	CASSLVNLETQYF	TGTGCCAGCAGCTTAGTTAATTTGGAGACCCAGTACTTC
TRBJ2-5	TRBV4-2	TRBD2	-	CASSPGGDEETQYF	TGTGCCAGCAGCCCCGGGGGGGATGAAGAGACCCAGTACTTC
TRBJ2-7	TRBV29-1	-	-	CSFLGYDSYEQYF	TGCAGCTTCCTGGGGTACGACTCCTACGAGCAGTACTTC
TRBJ2-5	TRBV5-6	TRBD2	few	CASSFAASGGHQETQYF	TGTGCCAGCAGCTTTGCGGCTAGCGGGGGGCACCAAGAGACCCAGTACTTC
TRBJ2-7	TRBV20-1	TRBD2	-	CSARNASGGSFSYEQYF	TGCAGTGCTAGAAACGCATCCGGGGGGTCCTTCTCCTACGAGCAGTACTTC
TRBJ2-7	TRBV10-3	-	-	CAISTRPGDEQYF	TGTGCCATCAGTACACGACCGGGGGACGAGCAGTACTTC
TRBJ2-7	TRBV5-6	TRBD1	-	CASYLDRGGEQYF	TGTGCCAGTTACCTGGACAGGGGTGGCGAGCAGTACTTC
TRBJ2-7	TRBV4-1	TRBD2	-	CASSQGSGVSYNEQYF	TGCGCCAGCAGCCAAGGAAGCGGGGTCTCCTACAATGAGCAGTACTTC
TRBJ2-5	TRBV6-1	-	few	CASRSSLRETQYF	TGTGCCAGCAGATCTAGCTTGCGAGAGACCCAGTACTTC
TRBJ2-4	TRBV27	-	-	CASRTLGQAKNIQYF	TGTGCCAGCAGGACCCTGGGGCAGGCCAAAAACATTCAGTACTTC
TRBJ2-5	TRBV7-9	TRBD1	-	CASSLSMEGGETQYF	TGTGCCAGCAGCTTATCGATGGAAGGGGGCGAGACCCAGTACTTC
TRBJ2-4	TRBV5-1	-	-	CASSSQGDRAKNIQYF	TGCGCCAGCAGCTCACAAGGTGACAGGGCCAAAAACATTCAGTACTTC
TRBJ2-6	TRBV14	-	-	CASSQEIFGKTHSGANVLTF	TGTGCCAGCAGCCAAGAGATATTCGGGAAAACCCACTCTGGGGCCAACGTCCTGACTTTC
TRBJ2-1	TRBV14	-	-	CASSPPRDGLSYNEQFF	TGTGCCAGCAGCCCACCTCGCGACGGGCTCTCCTACAATGAGCAGTTCTTC
TRBJ2-2	TRBV7-9	-	-	CASNAGPRTGELFF	TGTGCCAGCAATGCGGGGCCCCGGACCGGGGAGCTGTTTTTT
TRBJ2-5	TRBV20-1	TRBD1	once	CSARPYFDRERETQYF	TGCAGTGCTAGACCCTACTTCGACAGGGAACGAGAGACCCAGTACTTC
TRBJ2-1	TRBV20-1	TRBD1	-	CSATPPQGETFHDEQFF	TGCAGTGCTACCCCCCCACAGGGGGAGACGTTTCACGATGAGCAGTTCTTC
TRBJ1-1	TRBV2	TRBD1	-	CASTEQGLNTEAFF	TGTGCCAGCACTGAACAGGGGCTGAACACTGAAGCTTTCTTT
TRBJ1-5	TRBV5-1	-	-	CASSWHQPQHF	TGCGCCAGCAGCTGGCATCAGCCCCAGCATTTT